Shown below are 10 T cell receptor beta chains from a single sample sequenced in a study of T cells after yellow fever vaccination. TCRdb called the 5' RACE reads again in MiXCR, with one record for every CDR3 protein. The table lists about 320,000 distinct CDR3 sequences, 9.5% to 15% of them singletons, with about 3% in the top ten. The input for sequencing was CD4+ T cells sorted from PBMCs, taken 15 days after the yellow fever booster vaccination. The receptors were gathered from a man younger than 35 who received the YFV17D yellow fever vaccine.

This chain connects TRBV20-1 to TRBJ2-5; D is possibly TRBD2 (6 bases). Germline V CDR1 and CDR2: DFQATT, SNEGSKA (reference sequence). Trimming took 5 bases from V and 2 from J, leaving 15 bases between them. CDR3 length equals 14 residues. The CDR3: CSAPKWRGQETQYF. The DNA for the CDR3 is TGCAGTGCTCCTAAGTGGCGGGGACAAGAGACCCAGTACTTC.

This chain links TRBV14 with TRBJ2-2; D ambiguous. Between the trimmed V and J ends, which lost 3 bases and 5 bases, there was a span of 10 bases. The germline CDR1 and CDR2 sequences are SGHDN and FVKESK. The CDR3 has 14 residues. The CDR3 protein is CASSHPLWTGELFF. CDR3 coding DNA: TGTGCCAGCAGCCATCCCTTATGGACCGGGGAGCTGTTTTTT.

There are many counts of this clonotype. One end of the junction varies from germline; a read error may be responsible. CDR3 coding DNA: TGTGCTAGCAGCTTAGGGACTGCCACAGATACGCAGTATTTT. This encodes CASSLGTATDTQYF. V and J are TRBV7-7 and TRBJ2-3; tentatively, D is TRBD2 (6 bases). The length of the CDR3 is 14 residues. Looked up from germline, CDR1 is SSHAT and CDR2 is FNYEAQ (reference sequence).

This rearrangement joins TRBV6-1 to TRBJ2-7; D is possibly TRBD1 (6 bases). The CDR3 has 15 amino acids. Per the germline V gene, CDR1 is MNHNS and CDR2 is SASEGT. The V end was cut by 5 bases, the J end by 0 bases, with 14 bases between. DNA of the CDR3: TGTGCCAGCAGTCAAATCTGGGACACCTCCTACGAGCAGTACTTC. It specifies CASSQIWDTSYEQYF.

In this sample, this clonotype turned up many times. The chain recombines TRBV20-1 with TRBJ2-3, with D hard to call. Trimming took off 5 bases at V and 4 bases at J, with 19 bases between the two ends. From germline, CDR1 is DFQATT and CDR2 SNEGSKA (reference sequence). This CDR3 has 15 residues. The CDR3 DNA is TGCAGTGCTCGCCCCCTATTGGGTTTGGCAGATACGCAGTATTTT. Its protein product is CSARPLLGLADTQYF.

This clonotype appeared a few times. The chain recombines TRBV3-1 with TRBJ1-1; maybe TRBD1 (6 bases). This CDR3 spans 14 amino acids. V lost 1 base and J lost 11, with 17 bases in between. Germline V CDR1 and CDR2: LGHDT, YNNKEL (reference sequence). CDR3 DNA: TGTGCCAGCAGCCAAGTCATTGGGGGGGCAAGGGCTTTCTTT. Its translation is CASSQVIGGARAFF.

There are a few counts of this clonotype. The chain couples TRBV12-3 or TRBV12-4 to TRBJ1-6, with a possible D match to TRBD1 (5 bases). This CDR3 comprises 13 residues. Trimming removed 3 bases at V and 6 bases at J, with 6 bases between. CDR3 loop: CASSFRGNSPLHF. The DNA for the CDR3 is TGTGCCAGCAGTTTTAGGGGTAATTCACCCCTCCACTTT.

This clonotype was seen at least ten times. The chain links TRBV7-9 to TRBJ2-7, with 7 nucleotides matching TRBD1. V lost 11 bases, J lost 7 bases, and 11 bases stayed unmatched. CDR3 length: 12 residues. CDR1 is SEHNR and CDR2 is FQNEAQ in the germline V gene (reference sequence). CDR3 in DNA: TGTGCCGTAGGTCCGGGACAGCTAGAGCAGTACTTC. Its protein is CAVGPGQLEQYF.

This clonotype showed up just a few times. In DNA, the CDR3 is TGTGCCAGCAGCTTCAATCAGGGGATTGGCGGGGAGCTGTTTTTT. It translates to CASSFNQGIGGELFF. The chain couples TRBV7-2 to TRBJ2-2; possibly TRBD1 for D (6 bases). With 3 bases removed from V and 7 bases from J, the gap between germline ends came to 15 bases. Germline loops: CDR1 SGHTA, CDR2 FQGNSA. The length of the CDR3 is 15 residues.

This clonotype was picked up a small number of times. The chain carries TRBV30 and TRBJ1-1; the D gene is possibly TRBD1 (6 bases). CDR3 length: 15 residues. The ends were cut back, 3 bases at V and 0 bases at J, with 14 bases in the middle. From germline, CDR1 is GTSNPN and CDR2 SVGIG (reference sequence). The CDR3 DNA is TGTGCCTGGAGAGAGAATAGGGGGATGAACACTGAAGCTTTCTTT. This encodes CAWRENRGMNTEAFF.